This T cell receptor (beta chain) was documented in a study of T cells expressing NK-cell markers (dated by TCRdb to between 2020 and 2021). A note on the overall study: Three sorted T-cell subsets (CD3+CD56+NKG2C+, CD3+CD56+NKG2C- and CD3+CD56-NKG2C+) from seven to nine donors had their TCR beta-chain repertoires profiled. All eight donors whose samples were sequenced were randomly selected healthy volunteers, three of them men and five women. Of the eight sequenced donors, seven were found to be HCMV-seropositive and one was found to be HCMV-seronegative. The libraries were sequenced on Illumina HiSeq 2000/2500, MiSeq or NextSeq, producing 2 x 150 bp reads. Overall study outcomes, separate from this receptor: In more than five donors, the dominant CD3+CD56+NKG2C+ clonotypes were found to rank among the top 10 CD8+ clonotypes and to make up about 1.0-7.5% of CD8+ T cells. Those dominant clonotypes were again the most abundant among CD3+CD56-NKG2C+ cells in a handful of donors, at about 28.3-60.1%. It remained unclear whether the expanded NKG2C-expressing T cell clones were specific for HCMV antigens.

Of note for this clonotype: It lacks a known antigen.

A commercial ELISA kit detecting HCMV-specific IgG in serum was used to determine HCMV serostatus. Peripheral blood mononuclear cells were isolated from blood by Ficoll density gradient centrifugation. The sample was run on an Illumina HiSeq 2000. The TCR beta cDNA libraries were made using 5'RACE template switching, a step that added both a universal primer site and unique molecular identifiers. Synthesis of cDNA was primed from the TCR beta constant segment and was followed by two consecutive PCR amplification steps. On the authors' methods: MIGEC handled demultiplexing of the reads and grouping by UMI, while MiTCR was used to assemble and quantify clonotypes. To remove erroneous sequences, TCR cDNA sequences were retained only when supported by two or more reads. The tcR package was used for downstream repertoire analysis, and clonotypes were matched across fractions by CDR3 nucleotide sequence plus V segment. VDJmatch was used to annotate antigen specificity against VDJdb, with one amino acid substitution in CDR3 allowed. The reads underwent TCRdb reprocessing, giving one record for each CDR3 protein sequence and no DNA. The V and J calls here are based on TCRdb, not the publication. The data table for this sample lists 440,000 or so distinct CDR3 sequences. The ten largest clones represent about 7.3% of the sample.

Sequenced material: blood T cells: a sorted CD56 or NKG2C T cell subset, CD4+ or CD8+ T cells, or bulk PBMC T cells (not recorded which). The sequence came from a woman between 18 and 70 years old in good health.

The CDR3 here reads CSARGRGPDTQYF. The chain is assembled from TRBV20-1 and TRBJ2-3; no DNA is available, so the TRBD2 call from TCRdb remains unchecked. From the germline V gene (reference sequence), CDR1 is DFQATT and CDR2 is SNEGSKA. The CDR3 covers 13 residues, taking in both the cysteine and the phenylalanine. This entry has no DNA.